This entry lists 8 T cell receptor beta chains sequenced from one sample in a study of T cell responses to AZD1222 COVID-19 vaccine. Profiled with immunoSEQ multiplex PCR; TCRdb holds only in-frame clones, not every one. The sample contains about 80,000 clones, 80% to 95% of which appear only once. The specimen comprised peripheral blood, sampled 28 days after the second AZD1222 dose. The receptors originated from an adult who received the AZD1222 COVID-19 vaccine.

The chain links TRBV18 to TRBJ2-3; TRBD2 agrees at 7 bases. Germline values: CDR1 KGHSH, CDR2 LQKENI. The CDR3 runs 15 residues. V was clipped by 3 bases and J by 1 base; unmatched bases: 4. The DNA for the CDR3 is TGTGCCAGCTCACCTACCACTAGCGGCACAGATACGCAGTATTTT. This gives the protein CASSPTTSGTDTQYF. Full variable domain (remainder filled in from reference TRBV18 and TRBJ2-3): NAGVMQNPRHLVRRRGQEARLRCSPMKGHSHVYWYRQLPEEGLKFMVYLQKENIIDESGMPKERFSAEFPKEGPSILRIQQVVRGDSAAYFCASSPTTSGTDTQYFGPGTRLTVL.

This sequence joins TRBV7-8 and TRBJ1-5; a possible D gene is TRBD1 (6 bases). Per the germline V gene, CDR1 is SGHVS and CDR2 is FQNEAQ. Trimming shortened V by 6 bases and J by 2 bases, and 14 bases separated the two germline ends. CDR3 length: 15 residues. In DNA, the CDR3 is TGTGCCAGCAGAACCGACAGGTTGGGCAATCAGCCCCAGCATTTT. It is translated as CASRTDRLGNQPQHF.

The V and J genes are TRBV27 and TRBJ1-6; D unresolved. Per germline, CDR1 MNHEY and CDR2 SMNVEV (reference sequence). This CDR3 region has 14 residues. The V end lost 3 bases, the J end lost 10 bases, and 13 bases lay between the germline ends. The CDR3 reads CASSFPDAWSPLHF. The CDR3 DNA sequence: TGTGCCAGCAGTTTCCCAGACGCGTGGTCACCCCTCCACTTT.

V and J are TRBV7-6 and TRBJ2-2, with D maybe TRBD2 (6 bases). Germline CDR1 and CDR2: SGHVS and FNYEAQ. V was trimmed by 2 bases and J by 2 bases, leaving 12 bases between them. The CDR3 extends over 16 amino acids. The chain's CDR3 is CASSLRASDNTGELFF. CDR3 bases: TGTGCCAGCAGCTTAAGGGCTAGCGATAACACCGGGGAGCTGTTTTTT. Variable domain in full (rest from reference TRBV7-6 and TRBJ2-2): GAGVSQSPRYKVTKRGQDVALRCDPISGHVSLYWYRQALGQGPEFLTYFNYEAQQDKSGLPNDRFSAERPEGSISTLTIQRTEQRDSAMYRCASSLRASDNTGELFFGEGSRLTVL.

The chain employs TRBV7-8 and TRBJ1-1; no definite D call. Trimming left V 4 bases short and J 4 bases short, with 7 bases between. CDR3 length: 12 amino acids. The V gene's germline CDR1 is SGHVS and CDR2 FQNEAQ. Written as DNA, the CDR3 is TGTGCCAGCAGCTCCGTCCCCACTGAAGCTTTCTTT. Translated, it gives CASSSVPTEAFF.

CDR3 protein: CSVEDRVEAFF. The CDR3 nucleotides are TGCAGCGTTGAGGACAGGGTAGAAGCTTTCTTT. The chain is built from TRBV29-1 and TRBJ1-1; TRBD1 agrees at 8 bases. This CDR3 region has 11 residues. The germline V gene has CDR1 SQVTM and CDR2 ANQGSEA. J lost 8 bases, V lost 3 bases, and 2 bases had no gene match.

This sequence joins TRBV21-1 and TRBJ2-2; TRBD1 reflects the table's D call only, with no check against the DNA. TRBV21-1 is deemed a pseudogene. The CDR3 totals 17 residues. The CDR3 is CASSKALLWTGDGELFF. As DNA, the CDR3 is TGTGCCAGCAGCAAAGCACTCCTTTGGACAGGGGACGGGGAGCTGTTTTTT.

The chain uses TRBV10-3 and TRBJ1-2, with D unclear. V was cut by 5 bases and J by 5 bases, with 12 bases left in between. CDR1 ENHRY and CDR2 SYGVKD come from the germline V gene. The CDR3 runs to 13 residues. Here the CDR3 reads CAISRTAAYGYTF. The CDR3 coding sequence is TGTGCCATCAGTCGGACGGCGGCATATGGCTACACCTTC.